This T cell receptor beta chain was recovered during a study of CD8 T cells in ankylosing spondylitis. CDR1 ENHRY and CDR2 SYGVKD come from the germline V gene. Trimming shortened V by 7 bases and J by 11 bases, and 5 bases separated the two germline ends. This CDR3 is 8 amino acids long. Quantitative 5'-RACE with molecular barcodes was used to make the TCR beta libraries. A single record per CDR3 protein comes from TCRdb applying MiXCR to the 5' RACE reads. The sample has roughly 670,000 distinct CDR3 sequences, 15% to 20% seen once; the top ten hold 19%. In regard to this clonotype: Antigen: not known.

Findings of the study overall: There was a TCR beta motif, made of several highly homologous variants, that appeared characteristic of ankylosing spondylitis blood.

The specimen sequenced was blood, either unsorted or a sorted T cell fraction (not recorded which). The chain carries TRBV10-3 and TRBJ1-1; D remains unclear. This TCR came from a male donor with ankylosing spondylitis. The CDR3 DNA reads TGTGCCATCACTCGCGCTTTCTTT. Residues: CAITRAFF.